The source of this T cell receptor beta chain is a study of neurological immune-mediated disorders. This clonotype was seen at least ten times. The CDR3 runs 15 residues. V trimming: 0 bases; J trimming: 2 bases; junction bases outside the gene matches: 3. Germline V gives CDR1 DFQATT, CDR2 SNEGSKA (reference sequence). The unsorted libraries were generated from a total of 2 million PBMCs, which had been stored in RNAlater at -80 C. cDNA synthesis was performed by 5'RACE with 10-nucleotide random UMIs. TCRdb fed the 5' RACE reads into MiXCR, producing one record per CDR3 protein. The top ten clones hold around 20% of a sample with 50,000 or so distinct CDR3 sequences, 10% of them seen once.

The sequenced material came from PBMCs. The receptor was derived from a woman in her forties with HTLV-1-associated myelopathy (HAM/TSP). The chain links TRBV20-1 to TRBJ1-4; 7 nucleotides line up with TRBD1. CDR3 protein: CSARDRQGTNEKLFF. The CDR3 DNA sequence: TGCAGTGCTAGAGACCGACAGGGTACTAATGAAAAACTGTTTTTT.